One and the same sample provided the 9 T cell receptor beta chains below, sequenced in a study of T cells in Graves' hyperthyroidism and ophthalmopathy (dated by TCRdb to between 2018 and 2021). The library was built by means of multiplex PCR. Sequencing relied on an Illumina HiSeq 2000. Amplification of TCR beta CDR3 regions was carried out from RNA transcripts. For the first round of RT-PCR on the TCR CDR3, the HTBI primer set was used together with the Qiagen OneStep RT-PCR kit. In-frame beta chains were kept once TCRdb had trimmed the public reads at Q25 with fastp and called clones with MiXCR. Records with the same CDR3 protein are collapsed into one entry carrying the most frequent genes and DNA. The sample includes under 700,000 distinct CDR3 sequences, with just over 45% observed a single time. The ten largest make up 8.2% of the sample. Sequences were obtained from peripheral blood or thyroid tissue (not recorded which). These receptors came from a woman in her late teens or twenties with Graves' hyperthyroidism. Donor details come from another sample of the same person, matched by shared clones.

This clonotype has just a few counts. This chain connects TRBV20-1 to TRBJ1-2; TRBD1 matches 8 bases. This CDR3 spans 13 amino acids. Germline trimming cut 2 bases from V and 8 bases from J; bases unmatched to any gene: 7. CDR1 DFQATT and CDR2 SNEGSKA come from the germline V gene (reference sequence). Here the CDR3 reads CSARRQGARGYTF. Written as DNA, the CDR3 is TGCAGTGCTAGACGTCAGGGGGCGCGAGGCTACACCTTC.

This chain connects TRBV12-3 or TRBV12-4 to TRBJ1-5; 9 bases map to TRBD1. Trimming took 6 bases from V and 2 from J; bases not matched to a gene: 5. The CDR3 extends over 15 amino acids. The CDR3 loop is CASRGQGWGNQPQHF. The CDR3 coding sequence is TGTGCCAGCAGGGGACAGGGTTGGGGCAATCAGCCCCAGCATTTT.

The CDR3 nucleotides are TGTGCCAGCAGCTTAGCGGGGGGGGCCTCTCAGCCCCAGCATTTT. Amino acid sequence: CASSLAGGASQPQHF. The chain carries TRBV7-2 and TRBJ1-5, with D perhaps TRBD1 (6 bases). The CDR3 loop spans 15 amino acids. V was pared by 0 bases and J by 6 bases, with 12 bases between. Germline V gene sequence: CDR1 SGHTA, CDR2 FQGNSA.

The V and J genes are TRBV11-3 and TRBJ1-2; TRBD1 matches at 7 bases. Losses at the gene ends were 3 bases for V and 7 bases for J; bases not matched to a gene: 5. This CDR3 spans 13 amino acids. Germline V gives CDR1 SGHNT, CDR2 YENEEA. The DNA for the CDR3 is TGTGCCAGCAGCTTCGGGACAGCGCTTGGCTACACCTTC. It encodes CASSFGTALGYTF.

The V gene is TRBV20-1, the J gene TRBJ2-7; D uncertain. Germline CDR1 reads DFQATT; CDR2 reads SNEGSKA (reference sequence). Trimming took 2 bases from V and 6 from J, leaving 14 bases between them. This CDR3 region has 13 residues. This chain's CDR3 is CSARRHLSIEQYF. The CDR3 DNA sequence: TGCAGTGCTAGAAGGCACCTCTCGATCGAGCAGTACTTC.

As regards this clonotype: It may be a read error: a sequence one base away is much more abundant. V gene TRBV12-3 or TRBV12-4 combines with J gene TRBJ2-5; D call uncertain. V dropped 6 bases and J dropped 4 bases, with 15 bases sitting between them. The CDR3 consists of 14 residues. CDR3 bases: TGTGCCAGCAGCGCACAGAGGTGGGGAGAGACCCAGTACTTC. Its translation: CASSAQRWGETQYF.

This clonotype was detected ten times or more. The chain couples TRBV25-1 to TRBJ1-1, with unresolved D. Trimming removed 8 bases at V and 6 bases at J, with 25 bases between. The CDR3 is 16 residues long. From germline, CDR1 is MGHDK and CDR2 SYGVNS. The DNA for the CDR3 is TGTGCCAGCTCAACACTGGGAAATCCTATGAAGGCTGAAGCTTTCTTT. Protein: CASSTLGNPMKAEAFF.

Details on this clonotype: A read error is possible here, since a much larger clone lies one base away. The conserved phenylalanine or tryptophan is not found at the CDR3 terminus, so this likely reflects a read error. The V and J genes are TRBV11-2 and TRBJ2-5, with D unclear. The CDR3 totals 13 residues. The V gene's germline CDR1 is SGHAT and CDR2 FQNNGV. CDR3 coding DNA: TGTGCCAGCAGCGTAGAGAGTAGGGAGACCCAGTACCTC. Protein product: CASSVESRETQYL.

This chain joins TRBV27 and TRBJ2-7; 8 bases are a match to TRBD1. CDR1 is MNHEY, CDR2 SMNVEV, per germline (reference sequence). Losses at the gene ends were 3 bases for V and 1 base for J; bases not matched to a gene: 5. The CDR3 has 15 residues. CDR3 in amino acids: CASSFDGTGSYEQYF. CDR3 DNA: TGTGCCAGCAGTTTTGACGGGACAGGTTCCTACGAGCAGTACTTC.